Below, 30 T cell receptor beta chains from the same sample are listed, as sequenced in a study of T cell changes during pregnancy in multiple sclerosis. The protocol was immunoSEQ multiplex PCR, while the TCRdb copy is restricted to in-frame clones and leaves out a portion. The table includes approximately 51,000 clones, 93% detected once. The sequenced sample was peripheral blood, obtained in the second trimester of pregnancy. Receptor source: a female donor with multiple sclerosis, enrolled in a pregnancy study.

The chain has TRBV6-6 and TRBJ1-2, with a possible D match to TRBD1 (5 bases). This CDR3 is built from 14 residues. Trimming took off 0 bases at V and 7 bases at J, with 12 bases between the two ends. Germline CDR1 is MNHNY and CDR2 is SVGAGI (reference sequence). CDR3 loop: CASSYSDGARGYTF. The DNA for the CDR3 is TGTGCCAGCAGTTACTCTGATGGGGCGCGTGGCTACACCTTC.

The chain uses TRBV7-2 and TRBJ1-2, with 10 bases that match TRBD1. The length of the CDR3 is 16 residues. Germline-derived CDR1 and CDR2 are SGHTA and FQGNSA. Unmatched junction bases numbered 11, after V lost 6 bases and J lost 4 bases. The chain's CDR3 is CASSYVLGQGSYGYTF. CDR3 nucleotide sequence: TGTGCCAGCAGTTACGTTTTGGGACAGGGGAGCTATGGCTACACCTTC.

The chain couples TRBV11-1 to TRBJ1-4; possibly TRBD1 for D (6 bases). V was cut by 5 bases and J by 6 bases, with 13 bases left in between. There are 14 residues in the CDR3. Per the germline V gene, CDR1 is SGHAT and CDR2 is FQDESV (reference sequence). The CDR3 coding sequence is TGTGCCAGCAGCCCAGGGGACGGATATGAAAAACTGTTTTTT. Translating gives CASSPGDGYEKLFF. The whole variable domain, filled in from reference TRBV11-1 and TRBJ1-4, reads EAEVAQSPRYKITEKSQAVAFWCDPISGHATLYWYRQILGQGPELLVQFQDESVVDDSQLPKDRFSAERLKGVDSTLKIQPAELGDSAMYLCASSPGDGYEKLFFGSGTQLSVL.

The chain uses TRBV5-6 and TRBJ1-3, with D possibly matching TRBD1 (6 bases). Trimming stripped 4 bases from V and 4 bases from J, with 18 bases between. This CDR3 comprises 16 residues. Germline V gives CDR1 SGHDT, CDR2 YYEEEE. The CDR3 coding sequence is TGTGCCAGCAGCCCCCTAACAACAGGGTACGGAAACACCATATATTTT. Translated, it gives CASSPLTTGYGNTIYF.

This clone occurred a few times. The chain couples TRBV4-2 to TRBJ1-2; the D gene is possibly TRBD1 (6 bases). The V gene lost 0 bases and the J gene lost 8 bases, with 10 bases spanning the gap. Germline lookup yields CDR1 LGHNA and CDR2 YNFKEQ. CDR3 length: 13 residues. CDR3: CASSQDTGYGYTF. CDR3 DNA sequence: TGTGCCAGCAGCCAAGATACAGGGTACGGCTACACCTTC.

J is TRBJ2-3 and V is TRBV7-2; 11 bases match TRBD2. This CDR3 is built from 19 residues. The J segment lost 4 bases and the V segment lost 2 bases, leaving 14 bases of the junction unmatched. Germline V lookup: CDR1 SGHTA, CDR2 FQGNSA. The CDR3 is CASSLPTSGSGRAPDTQYF. In DNA form, the CDR3 reads TGTGCCAGCAGCTTACCCACCAGTGGTAGCGGGAGGGCCCCAGATACGCAGTATTTT.

The chain uses TRBV28 and TRBJ2-7, with TRBD2 as a possible D gene (5 bases). Trimming left V 10 bases short and J 2 bases short, with 15 bases between. CDR1 and CDR2 (germline): MDHEN, SYDVKM. CDR3 length: 13 residues. Here the CDR3 DNA reads TGTGCCATCCGACTTATCGGGGCCTACGAGCAGTACTTC. It is translated as CAIRLIGAYEQYF.

The chain has TRBV7-3 and TRBJ2-7; 8 nucleotides agree with TRBD2. The length of the CDR3 is 17 residues. CDR1 and CDR2 from the germline V gene are SGHTA and FQGTGA. J lost 4 bases, V lost 7 bases, and 18 bases had no gene match. This CDR3 reads CASIWGAFFSGKYEQYF. CDR3 DNA sequence: TGTGCCAGCATCTGGGGGGCGTTTTTTAGCGGGAAGTACGAGCAGTACTTC.

This sequence joins TRBV19 and TRBJ2-1; 9 bases map to TRBD2. The CDR3 loop spans 14 amino acids. Germline V gives CDR1 LNHDA, CDR2 SQIVND (reference sequence). V trimming: 6 bases; J trimming: 4 bases; junction bases outside the gene matches: 4. This chain's CDR3 is CASRKREEYNEQFF. For the CDR3, the DNA is TGTGCCAGTAGAAAGCGGGAGGAGTACAATGAGCAGTTCTTC. Together with reference TRBV19 and TRBJ2-1, the CDR3 gives the full variable domain: DGGITQSPKYLFRKEGQNVTLSCEQNLNHDAMYWYRQDPGQGLRLIYYSQIVNDFQKGDIAEGYSVSREKKESFPLTVTSAQKNPTAFYLCASRKREEYNEQFFGPGTRLTVL.

The J gene is TRBJ1-1, the V gene TRBV18; 7 bases align to TRBD1. V lost 3 bases and J lost 1; bases outside the gene matches: 2. Per germline, CDR1 KGHSH and CDR2 LQKENI. The CDR3 consists of 14 residues. CDR3 bases: TGTGCCAGCTCACCGCAGGGGGGGAACACTGAAGCTTTCTTT. It translates to CASSPQGGNTEAFF.

The V and J genes are TRBV4-2 and TRBJ2-7; a possible D gene is TRBD2 (6 bases). The CDR3 has 15 amino acids. From germline, CDR1 is LGHNA and CDR2 YNFKEQ. The V gene lost 1 base and the J gene lost 5 bases, with 15 bases spanning the gap. The chain's CDR3 is CASSQGRAEGNEQYF. The CDR3 DNA reads as TGTGCCAGCAGCCAAGGACGAGCGGAGGGTAACGAGCAGTACTTC.

V and J are TRBV6-5 and TRBJ1-2, with D unresolved. Germline V lookup: CDR1 MNHEY, CDR2 SVGAGI. This CDR3 is 9 amino acids long. V lost 11 bases, J lost 7 bases, and 8 bases lay in between. The CDR3 DNA is TGTGCCTCTTCCGGTGGCTACACCTTC. It codes for CASSGGYTF.

The rearrangement uses TRBV2 and TRBJ1-2, with 7 bases matching TRBD1. Germline CDR1 and CDR2: SNHLY and FYNNEI. Trimming at V came to 3 bases and at J to 6 bases, leaving 13 bases not matched to a gene. The CDR3 runs to 16 residues. The CDR3 loop reads CASSEITGDYENGYTF. As DNA, the CDR3 is TGTGCCAGCAGTGAGATCACAGGGGATTACGAGAATGGCTACACCTTC.

V gene TRBV6-1 combines with J gene TRBJ2-3; 12 bases line up with TRBD2. CDR3 size: 15 residues. Germline values: CDR1 MNHNS, CDR2 SASEGT. V dropped 5 bases and J dropped 1; count of bases not matched to a gene: 1. The CDR3 sequence is CASSRLAGGTDTQYF. The CDR3 DNA reads as TGTGCCAGCAGTAGACTAGCGGGGGGCACAGATACGCAGTATTTT.

The chain employs TRBV28 and TRBJ1-4; 7 bases agree with TRBD1. Per the germline V gene, CDR1 is MDHEN and CDR2 is SYDVKM. This CDR3 region has 15 residues. V was pared by 2 bases and J by 4 bases, with 4 bases of the junction left unmatched. The CDR3 DNA reads TGTGCCAGCAGTTTACCGGGACAGAATAATGAAAAACTGTTTTTT. This encodes CASSLPGQNNEKLFF.

This chain connects TRBV19 to TRBJ2-1; D might be TRBD2 (5 bases). Trimming pared 1 base from V and 14 bases from J, leaving 9 bases between. CDR1 and CDR2 from the germline V gene are LNHDA and SQIVND (reference sequence). The CDR3 length is 11 residues. The CDR3: CASSIGGEEFF. The CDR3, as DNA: TGTGCCAGTAGTATAGGGGGAGAGGAGTTCTTC.

This sequence joins TRBV4-3 and TRBJ2-7, with 11 bases that match TRBD2. Germline-derived CDR1 and CDR2 are LGHNA and YSLEER. CDR3 length: 16 amino acids. With V trimmed by 0 bases and J by 4 bases, 5 bases remained unmatched. The chain's CDR3 is CASSQELAGVVYEQYF. The CDR3 DNA reads TGCGCCAGCAGCCAAGAACTAGCGGGAGTAGTGTACGAGCAGTACTTC.

This chain joins TRBV9 and TRBJ2-1; D is perhaps TRBD2 (6 bases). The CDR3 runs to 16 residues. The germline CDR1 and CDR2 sequences are SGDLS and YYNGEE. Trimming shortened V by 4 bases and J by 5 bases, and 19 bases separated the two germline ends. CDR3 sequence reads: CASSLPGVAGDNEQFF. DNA of the CDR3: TGTGCCAGCAGCCTCCCGGGGGTGGCGGGTGACAATGAGCAGTTCTTC.

The J gene is TRBJ2-1, the V gene TRBV5-4; possibly TRBD2 for D (5 bases). Trimming left V 4 bases short and J 8 bases short, with 13 bases between. The CDR3 extends over 13 amino acids. Per the germline V gene, CDR1 is SGHNT and CDR2 is YYREEE (reference sequence). For the CDR3, the DNA is TGTGCCAGCAGCAAGGACTTTAAGGATGAGCAGTTCTTC. It yields the protein CASSKDFKDEQFF.

This clone was counted once. The chain combines TRBV6-1 with TRBJ2-7; perhaps TRBD2 as D (6 bases). The germline V gene encodes CDR1 MNHNS and CDR2 SASEGT. V was cut by 8 bases and J by 4 bases, with 12 bases left in between. The CDR3 is made up of 12 amino acids. The DNA for the CDR3 is TGTGCCAGCGGTCCGGGAGTATACGAGCAGTACTTC. This translates into CASGPGVYEQYF.

The rearrangement uses TRBV4-1 and TRBJ2-3; TRBD2 might be the D (6 bases). This CDR3 has 13 amino acids. V shed 4 bases and J shed 5 bases, with 10 bases lying between them. Germline lookup yields CDR1 MGHRA and CDR2 YSYEKL. The CDR3 loop is CASSPWGVDTQYF. DNA of the CDR3: TGCGCCAGCAGCCCGTGGGGGGTAGATACGCAGTATTTT.

This clone was counted a single time. CDR3 amino acids: CASSTLGRDTEAFF. The CDR3 nucleotides are TGCGCCAGCAGTACACTCGGGAGGGACACTGAAGCTTTCTTT. This sequence joins TRBV10-2 and TRBJ1-1; D ambiguous. Trimming took 5 bases from V and 3 from J, leaving 13 bases between them. The CDR3 consists of 14 residues. The germline V gene has CDR1 WSHSY and CDR2 SAAADI.

DNA for the CDR3: TGTGCCAGCAGCATCGGAGGCAATCAGCCCCAGCATTTT. The encoded protein is CASSIGGNQPQHF. The chain uses TRBV5-6 and TRBJ1-5, with D hard to call. This CDR3 is 13 amino acids long. V lost 4 bases and J lost 2, with 7 bases in between. Germline CDR1 is SGHDT and CDR2 is YYEEEE.

The rearrangement uses TRBV11-3 and TRBJ2-7; TRBD2 might be the D (6 bases). This CDR3 has 18 amino acids. The germline gives CDR1 SGHNT, CDR2 YENEEA. The V and J ends lost 5 bases and 4 bases respectively, with 27 bases between them. In nucleotides, the CDR3 is TGTGCCAGCAGCCCTACCTTTTTTGAGGGAGGTCTCTTATACGAGCAGTACTTC. It yields the protein CASSPTFFEGGLLYEQYF. Full variable domain (remainder filled in from reference TRBV11-3 and TRBJ2-7): EAGVVQSPRYKIIEKKQPVAFWCNPISGHNTLYWYLQNLGQGPELLIRYENEEAVDDSQLPKDRFSAERLKGVDSTLKIQPAELGDSAVYLCASSPTFFEGGLLYEQYFGPGTRLTVT.

This sequence joins TRBV25-1 and TRBJ2-1, with D tentatively TRBD2 (5 bases). CDR1 and CDR2 from the germline V gene are MGHDK and SYGVNS. This CDR3 comprises 13 residues. V was pared by 1 base and J by 4 bases, with 5 bases between. CDR3 sequence reads: CASSEWRYNEQFF. The DNA for the CDR3 is TGTGCCAGCAGTGAATGGAGGTACAATGAGCAGTTCTTC. Supplemented by reference TRBV25-1 and TRBJ2-1, the full variable domain reads EADIYQTPRYLVIGTGKKITLECSQTMGHDKMYWYQQDPGMELHLIHYSYGVNSTEKGDLSSESTVSRIRTEHFPLTLESARPSHTSQYLCASSEWRYNEQFFGPGTRLTVL.

The chain is built from TRBV18 and TRBJ2-3; the D is unclear. The CDR3 extends over 11 amino acids. Trimming cost V 5 bases and J 7 bases, with 7 bases left between them. CDR1 is KGHSH, CDR2 LQKENI, per germline. CDR3 loop: CASSTTYTQYF. Here the CDR3 DNA reads TGTGCCAGCTCAACTACTTATACGCAGTATTTT.

With respect to this clone: The sample contains more than one DNA sequence encoding this CDR3. V is TRBV11-2 and J is TRBJ2-3, with D tentatively TRBD2 (6 bases). Germline loops: CDR1 SGHAT, CDR2 FQNNGV. The CDR3 covers 15 residues. Trimming took off 3 bases at V and 0 bases at J, with 10 bases between the two ends. CDR3 in amino acids: CASSFSGSSTDTQYF. CDR3 DNA: TGTGCCAGCAGCTTCAGCGGGTCGAGCACAGATACGCAGTATTTT.

J is TRBJ2-2 and V is TRBV7-9; 8 bases map to TRBD2. This CDR3 is built from 17 residues. Trimming took 3 bases from V and 2 from J; bases not matched to a gene: 8. The germline CDR1 and CDR2 sequences are SEHNR and FQNEAQ (reference sequence). The CDR3 loop is CASSFPTAGENTGELFF. The CDR3 coding sequence is TGTGCCAGCAGCTTCCCCACAGCGGGGGAAAACACCGGGGAGCTGTTTTTT.

With regard to this clone: Other DNA variants within this sample encode the same CDR3. The genes are TRBV7-2 and TRBJ1-2; D remains unclear. Trimming stripped 5 bases from V and 1 base from J, with 11 bases between. The CDR3 runs 14 residues. The germline V gene has CDR1 SGHTA and CDR2 FQGNSA. In DNA form, the CDR3 reads TGTGCCAGCAGCCCCGACGGGAGTAACTATGGCTACACCTTC. The encoded protein is CASSPDGSNYGYTF.

J is TRBJ2-2 and V is TRBV16, with D uncertain. Germline V gene data show CDR1 as KGHSY and CDR2 as FQNENV. Trimming took 4 bases from V and 2 from J, leaving 2 bases between them. This CDR3 spans 12 amino acids. The CDR3 DNA sequence: TGTGCCAGCAGCCCTAACACCGGGGAGCTGTTTTTT. This gives the protein CASSPNTGELFF. Full variable domain (rest looked up from reference TRBV16 and TRBJ2-2): GEEVAQTPKHLVRGEGQKAKLYCAPIKGHSYVFWYQQVLKNEFKFLISFQNENVFDETGMPKERFSAKCLPNSPCSLEIQATKLEDSAVYFCASSPNTGELFFGEGSRLTVL.